These 17 T cell receptor beta chains originate from one sample sequenced in a study of metastatic and nonmetastatic thyroid tumors. TCRdb re-clonotyped the PCR reads via MiXCR. The top ten hold 3.5% to 5% of the sample, which has roughly 57,000 clones, 20% seen once. All patients reached thyroid surgery having received no treatment beforehand. Sequences were obtained from blood. These receptors all stem from a female donor with papillary thyroid cancer or a benign thyroid nodule (not recorded which). Some clones in this sample may be carry-over from other donors' samples.

In this sample, this clone turned up many times. V and J are TRBV7-8 and TRBJ1-1, with D maybe TRBD1 (5 bases). Trimming left V 3 bases short and J 0 bases short, with 8 bases between. The CDR3 runs 14 residues. Germline V lookup: CDR1 SGHVS, CDR2 FQNEAQ. DNA for the CDR3: TGTGCCAGCAGCTTGACAGTTATGAACACTGAAGCTTTCTTT. Amino acid sequence: CASSLTVMNTEAFF.

At least ten counts were recorded for this clone. The chain employs TRBV11-3 and TRBJ2-7; 7 bases fit TRBD2. This CDR3 is built from 15 residues. Germline CDR1 SGHNT, CDR2 YENEEA. The V segment lost 1 base and the J segment 0 bases; nucleotides outside the gene matches: 3. In DNA form, the CDR3 reads TGTGCCAGCAGCTTAGCGGGAGGTCACTCCTACGAGCAGTACTTC. It encodes CASSLAGGHSYEQYF.

This clone was recorded at least ten times. The CDR3 reads CASSDTGATNEKLFF. Here the CDR3 DNA reads TGTGCCAGTAGTGATACAGGGGCGACTAATGAAAAACTGTTTTTT. V is TRBV19 and J is TRBJ1-4; TRBD1 matches 7 bases. The CDR3 runs 15 residues. The junction had 5 bases not matched to a gene; V was cut back by 5 bases and J by 2 bases. CDR1 and CDR2 (germline): LNHDA, SQIVND (reference sequence). Full variable domain (rest looked up from reference TRBV19 and TRBJ1-4): DGGITQSPKYLFRKEGQNVTLSCEQNLNHDAMYWYRQDPGQGLRLIYYSQIVNDFQKGDIAEGYSVSREKKESFPLTVTSAQKNPTAFYLCASSDTGATNEKLFFGSGTQLSVL.

In this sample, this clone turned up many times. The CDR3 DNA reads as TGTGCCAGCAGTGATTATGGGGGTAGGACCGGGGAGCTGTTTTTT. It specifies CASSDYGGRTGELFF. The rearrangement uses TRBV6-1 and TRBJ2-2; TRBD1 or TRBD2 may be the D gene (5 bases each). CDR1 MNHNS and CDR2 SASEGT come from the germline V gene. V lost 3 bases and J lost 5, with 13 bases in between. The CDR3 contains 15 residues.

This chain's CDR3 is CASSSGRVNIQYF. Here the CDR3 DNA reads TGTGCCTCTAGTAGCGGGAGGGTGAACATTCAGTACTTC. The chain combines TRBV30 with TRBJ2-4, with 11 positions matching TRBD2. Germline V gene sequence: CDR1 GTSNPN, CDR2 SVGIG (reference sequence). This CDR3 spans 13 amino acids. The trim removed 7 bases at V and 7 bases at J, leaving 6 bases unmatched.

This clone came up many times. The chain links TRBV19 to TRBJ2-1; weak D call: TRBD1 (6 bases). The germline gives CDR1 LNHDA, CDR2 SQIVND (reference sequence). Trimming pared 6 bases from V and 8 bases from J, leaving 20 bases between. The CDR3 loop spans 15 amino acids. The CDR3 nucleotides read TGTGCCAGTAGATATACCGGGACAATGATGTATGAGCAGTTCTTC. It codes for CASRYTGTMMYEQFF.

The table lists this clone with many counts. V is TRBV3-1 and J is TRBJ2-3, with a tentative D call TRBD2 (6 bases). The ends were cut back, 4 bases at V and 6 bases at J, with 20 bases in the middle. From germline, CDR1 is LGHDT and CDR2 YNNKEL (reference sequence). This CDR3 is 16 amino acids long. This CDR3 reads CASSPYSSAEGDTQYF. The CDR3 coding sequence is TGTGCCAGCAGCCCCTACTCTAGCGCAGAAGGGGATACGCAGTATTTT.

There are many counts of this clone. The chain combines TRBV10-3 with TRBJ2-2; the D is unclear. The CDR3 runs to 12 residues. Germline assignment: CDR1 ENHRY and CDR2 SYGVKD. V dropped 7 bases and J dropped 7 bases, with 10 bases sitting between them. In nucleotides, the CDR3 is TGTGCCATCATGTCGGGTGTCGGGGAGCTGTTTTTT. This sequence encodes CAIMSGVGELFF.

The chain carries TRBV6-1 and TRBJ2-1; 11 nucleotides match TRBD2. The CDR3 has 14 residues. Germline V CDR1 and CDR2: MNHNS, SASEGT. The trim removed 5 bases at V and 4 bases at J, leaving 1 base unmatched. The DNA of the CDR3 is TGTGCCAGCAGTCGACTAGCGGGATACAATGAGCAGTTCTTC. This sequence encodes CASSRLAGYNEQFF.

About this clone: A much larger clone sits a single nucleotide away, making a read error possible. Since no conserved phenylalanine or tryptophan closes the CDR3, a read error is the likely cause. The gene calls are TRBV9 and TRBJ2-7, with 8 nucleotides matching TRBD2. Germline trimming cut 0 bases from V and 4 bases from J; bases unmatched to any gene: 6. The CDR3 runs to 15 residues. Germline V lookup: CDR1 SGDLS, CDR2 YYNGEE. The CDR3 protein is CASSVGLAGQYEQYL. CDR3 bases: TGTGCCAGCAGCGTAGGGCTAGCGGGCCAGTACGAGCAGTACCTC.

In this sample, this clone turned up a few times. The chain uses TRBV12-3 or TRBV12-4 and TRBJ2-7; 8 bases agree with TRBD2. The CDR3 has 15 amino acids. The V gene end was trimmed by 7 bases and the J gene end by 7 bases; junction bases not matched to a gene: 15. CDR3: CASIRSGIKSGEQYF. CDR3 sequence (DNA): TGTGCCAGCATCCGTAGCGGGATTAAATCGGGTGAGCAGTACTTC.

Concerning this clone itself: This may be a read error: a much more frequent sequence differs by one nucleotide. This chain joins TRBV20-1 and TRBJ2-3, with D possibly matching TRBD1 (5 bases). In germline, CDR1 is DFQATT, CDR2 SNEGSKA (reference sequence). The CDR3 consists of 14 residues. With 7 bases removed from V and 2 bases from J, the gap between germline ends came to 16 bases. The DNA of the CDR3 is TGCAGTGATGGAGATCGGACATTCACAGATACGCAGTATTTT. It encodes CSDGDRTFTDTQYF.

This clone was seen repeatedly, ten times or more. J is TRBJ2-3 and V is TRBV21-1; the table's TRBD2 call for D was not verified on the DNA. TRBV21-1 counts as a pseudogene. The CDR3 spans 18 residues. The CDR3 DNA is TGTGCCAGCAGCACCCAGGCGGGAGTTGATCAGAGCACAGATACGCAGTATTTT. Amino acids: CASSTQAGVDQSTDTQYF.

This rearrangement joins TRBV20-1 to TRBJ2-7; TRBD2 matches at 7 bases. There are 11 residues in the CDR3. Germline V gene data show CDR1 as DFQATT and CDR2 as SNEGSKA (reference sequence). After removal of 6 bases from V and 5 bases from J, the junction contained 4 bases not matched to a gene. The CDR3 DNA is TGCAGTGCAACTAGCGCCGACGAGCAGTACTTC. Its translation: CSATSADEQYF.

The chain joins TRBV13 to TRBJ2-7; D may be TRBD1 or TRBD2 (6 bases each). Trimming shortened V by 1 base and J by 3 bases, and 13 bases separated the two germline ends. Germline values: CDR1 PRHDT, CDR2 FYEKMQ (reference sequence). This CDR3 is built from 15 residues. The CDR3 DNA reads TGTGCCAGCAGCTTAGAATCACAGGGAGGCTACGAGCAGTACTTC. As protein: CASSLESQGGYEQYF.

The table lists this clone with many counts. This chain joins TRBV14 and TRBJ1-6; no firm D call. CDR3 size: 11 residues. Trimming took off 1 base at V and 13 bases at J, with 5 bases between the two ends. CDR1 and CDR2 (germline): SGHDN, FVKESK. CDR3 protein: CASSQGRPLHF. The DNA of the CDR3 is TGTGCCAGCAGCCAAGGGCGGCCCCTCCACTTT.

The rearrangement joins TRBV20-1 to TRBJ1-5, with D uncertain. Trimming stripped 2 bases from V and 2 bases from J, with 16 bases between. Germline values: CDR1 DFQATT, CDR2 SNEGSKA (reference sequence). The CDR3 runs to 16 residues. CDR3: CSARIIQLGCNQPQHF. The CDR3 region has the DNA TGCAGTGCTAGAATCATTCAGCTCGGTTGCAATCAGCCCCAGCATTTT.